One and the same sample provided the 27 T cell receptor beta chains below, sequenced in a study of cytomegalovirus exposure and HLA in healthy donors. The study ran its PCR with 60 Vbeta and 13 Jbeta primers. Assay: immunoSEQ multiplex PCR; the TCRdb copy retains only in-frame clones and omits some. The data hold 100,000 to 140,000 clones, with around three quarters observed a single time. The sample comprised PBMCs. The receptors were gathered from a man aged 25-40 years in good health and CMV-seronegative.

CDR3 sequence: CATREGGISNQPQHF. For the CDR3, the DNA is TGTGCCACCCGGGAAGGGGGCATAAGCAATCAGCCCCAGCATTTT. V is TRBV19 and J is TRBJ1-5; TRBD1 matches 7 bases. V gave up 10 bases and J gave up 1 base; unmatched junction bases: 10. Germline CDR1 and CDR2: LNHDA and SQIVND (reference sequence). CDR3 size: 15 residues.

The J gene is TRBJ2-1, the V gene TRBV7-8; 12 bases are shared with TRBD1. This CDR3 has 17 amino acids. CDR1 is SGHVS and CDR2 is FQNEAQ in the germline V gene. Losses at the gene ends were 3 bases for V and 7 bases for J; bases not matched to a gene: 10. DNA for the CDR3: TGTGCCAGCAGCTTCGGATGGGGACAGGGGGCGACGAATGAGCAGTTCTTC. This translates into CASSFGWGQGATNEQFF. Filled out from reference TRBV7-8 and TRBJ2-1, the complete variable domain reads GAGVSQSPRYKVAKRGQDVALRCDPISGHVSLFWYQQALGQGPEFLTYFQNEAQLDKSGLPSDRFFAERPEGSVSTLKIQRTQQEDSAVYLCASSFGWGQGATNEQFFGPGTRLTVL.

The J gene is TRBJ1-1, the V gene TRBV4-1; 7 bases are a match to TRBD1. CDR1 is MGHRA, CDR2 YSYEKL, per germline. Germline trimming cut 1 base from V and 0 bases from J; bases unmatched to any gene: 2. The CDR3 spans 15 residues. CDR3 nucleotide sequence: TGCGCCAGCAGCCAAGGGACAGGACTGAACACTGAAGCTTTCTTT. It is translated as CASSQGTGLNTEAFF.

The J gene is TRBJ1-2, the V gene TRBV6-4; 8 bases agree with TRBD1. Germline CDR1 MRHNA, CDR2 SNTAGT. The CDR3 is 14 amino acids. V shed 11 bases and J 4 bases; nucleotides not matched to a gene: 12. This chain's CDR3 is CARQGQVAIYGYTF. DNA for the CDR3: TGTGCCCGCCAGGGACAGGTGGCTATCTATGGCTACACCTTC.

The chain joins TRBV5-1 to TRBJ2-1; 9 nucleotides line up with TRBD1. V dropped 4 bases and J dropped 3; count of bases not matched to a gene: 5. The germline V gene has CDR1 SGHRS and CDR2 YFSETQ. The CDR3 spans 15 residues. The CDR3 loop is CASSLNRGHYNEQFF. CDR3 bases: TGCGCCAGCAGCCTTAACAGGGGGCACTACAATGAGCAGTTCTTC.

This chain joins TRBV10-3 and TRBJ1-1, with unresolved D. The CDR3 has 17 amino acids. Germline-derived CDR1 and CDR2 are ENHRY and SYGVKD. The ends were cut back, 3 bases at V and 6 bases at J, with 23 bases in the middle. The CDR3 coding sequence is TGTGCCATCAGTGAAACTATGGTCCCAAGCGGGTTGGCTGAAGCTTTCTTT. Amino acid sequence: CAISETMVPSGLAEAFF.

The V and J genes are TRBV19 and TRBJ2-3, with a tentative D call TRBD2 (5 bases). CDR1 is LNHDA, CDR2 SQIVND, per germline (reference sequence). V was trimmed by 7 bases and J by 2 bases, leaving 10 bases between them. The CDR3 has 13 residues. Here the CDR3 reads CASTGTHTDTQYF. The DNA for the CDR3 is TGTGCCAGTACGGGAACTCACACAGATACGCAGTATTTT.

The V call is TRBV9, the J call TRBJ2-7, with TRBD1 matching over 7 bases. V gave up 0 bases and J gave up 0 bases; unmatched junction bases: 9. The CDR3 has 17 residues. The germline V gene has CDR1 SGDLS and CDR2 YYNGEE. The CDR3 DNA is TGTGCCAGCAGCGTAGGGCAAGGGGGCGTAAACTCCTACGAGCAGTACTTC. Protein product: CASSVGQGGVNSYEQYF.

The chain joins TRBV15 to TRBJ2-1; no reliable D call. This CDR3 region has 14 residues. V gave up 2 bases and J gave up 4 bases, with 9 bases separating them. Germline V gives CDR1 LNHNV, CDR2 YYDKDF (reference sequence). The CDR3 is CATSRYLTYNEQFF. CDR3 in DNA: TGTGCCACCAGCAGATACCTCACTTACAATGAGCAGTTCTTC.

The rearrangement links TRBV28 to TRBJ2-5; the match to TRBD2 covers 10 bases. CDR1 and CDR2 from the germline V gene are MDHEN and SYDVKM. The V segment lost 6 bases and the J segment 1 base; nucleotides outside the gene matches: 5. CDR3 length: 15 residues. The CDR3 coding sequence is TGTGCCAGCAGAAAGGGACTAGCGAGCCAAGAGACCCAGTACTTC. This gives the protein CASRKGLASQETQYF. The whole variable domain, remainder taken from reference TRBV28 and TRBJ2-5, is DVKVTQSSRYLVKRTGEKVFLECVQDMDHENMFWYRQDPGLGLRLIYFSYDVKMKEKGDIPEGYSVSREKKERFSLILESASTNQTSMYLCASRKGLASQETQYFGPGTRLLVL.

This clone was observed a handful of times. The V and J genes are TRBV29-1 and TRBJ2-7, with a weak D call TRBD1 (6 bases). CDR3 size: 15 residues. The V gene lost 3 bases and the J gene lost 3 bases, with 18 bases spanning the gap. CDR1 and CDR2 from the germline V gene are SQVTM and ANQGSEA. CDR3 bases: TGCAGCGTTGAGGTAAATTGGGGGACACACTACGAGCAGTACTTC. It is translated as CSVEVNWGTHYEQYF.

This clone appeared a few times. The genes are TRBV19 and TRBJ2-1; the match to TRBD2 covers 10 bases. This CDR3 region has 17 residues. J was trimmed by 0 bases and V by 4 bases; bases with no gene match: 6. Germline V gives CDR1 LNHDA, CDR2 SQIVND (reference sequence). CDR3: CASSRYSGRSSYNEQFF. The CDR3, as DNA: TGTGCCAGTAGTAGATATAGCGGGAGGAGCTCCTACAATGAGCAGTTCTTC.

The CDR3 nucleotides are TGTGCCAGCAGCTACGTGGACAGGAACAATGAGCAGTTCTTC. Amino acids: CASSYVDRNNEQFF. The gene calls are TRBV9 and TRBJ2-1; TRBD1 matches 7 bases. CDR1 SGDLS and CDR2 YYNGEE come from the germline V gene. The CDR3 has 14 residues. Trimming at V came to 4 bases and at J to 5 bases, leaving 6 bases not matched to a gene.

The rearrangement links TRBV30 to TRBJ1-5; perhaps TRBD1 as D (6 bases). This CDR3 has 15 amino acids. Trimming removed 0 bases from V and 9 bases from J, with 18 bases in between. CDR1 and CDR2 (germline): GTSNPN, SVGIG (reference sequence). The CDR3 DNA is TGTGCCTGGAGTGTACGCCAGGGGACTATCCTGCCCCAGCATTTT. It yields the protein CAWSVRQGTILPQHF.

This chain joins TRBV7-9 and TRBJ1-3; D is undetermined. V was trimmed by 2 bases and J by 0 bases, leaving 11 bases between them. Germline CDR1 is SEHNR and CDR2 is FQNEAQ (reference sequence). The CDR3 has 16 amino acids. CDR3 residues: CASSLTTVHSGNTIYF. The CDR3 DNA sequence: TGTGCCAGCAGCTTAACAACAGTTCACTCTGGAAACACCATATATTTT.

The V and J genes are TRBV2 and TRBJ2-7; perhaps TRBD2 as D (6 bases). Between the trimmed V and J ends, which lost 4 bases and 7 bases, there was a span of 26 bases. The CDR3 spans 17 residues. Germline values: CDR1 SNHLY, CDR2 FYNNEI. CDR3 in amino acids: CASSAPGTGVGSGEQYF. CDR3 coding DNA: TGTGCCAGCAGTGCTCCGGGGACGGGAGTAGGGTCTGGAGAGCAGTACTTC.

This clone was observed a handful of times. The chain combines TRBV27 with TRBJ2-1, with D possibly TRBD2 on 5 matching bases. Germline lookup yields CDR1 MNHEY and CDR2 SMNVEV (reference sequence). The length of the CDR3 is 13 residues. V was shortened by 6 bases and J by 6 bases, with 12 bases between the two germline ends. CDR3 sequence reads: CASSRTASNEQFF. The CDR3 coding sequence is TGTGCCAGCAGCAGGACTGCGTCCAATGAGCAGTTCTTC.

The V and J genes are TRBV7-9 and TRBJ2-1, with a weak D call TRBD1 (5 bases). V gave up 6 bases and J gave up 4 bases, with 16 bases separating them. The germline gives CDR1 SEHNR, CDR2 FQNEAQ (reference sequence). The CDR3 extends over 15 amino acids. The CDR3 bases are TGTGCCAGCAGTCCCCCGAAGGGGTCATACAATGAGCAGTTCTTC. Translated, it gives CASSPPKGSYNEQFF.

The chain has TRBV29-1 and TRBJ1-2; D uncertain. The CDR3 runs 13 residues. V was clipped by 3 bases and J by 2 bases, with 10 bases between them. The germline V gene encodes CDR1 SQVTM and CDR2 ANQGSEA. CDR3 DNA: TGCAGCGTTGAGCCCGGGAACAACTATGGCTACACCTTC. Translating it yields CSVEPGNNYGYTF.

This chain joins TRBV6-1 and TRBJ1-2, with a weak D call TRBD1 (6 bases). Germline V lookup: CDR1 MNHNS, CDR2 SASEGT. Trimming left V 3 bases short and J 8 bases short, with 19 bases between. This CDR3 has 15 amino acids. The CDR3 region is CASSDRRVGAYGYTF. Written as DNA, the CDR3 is TGTGCCAGCAGTGACCGTCGTGTGGGGGCCTACGGCTACACCTTC.

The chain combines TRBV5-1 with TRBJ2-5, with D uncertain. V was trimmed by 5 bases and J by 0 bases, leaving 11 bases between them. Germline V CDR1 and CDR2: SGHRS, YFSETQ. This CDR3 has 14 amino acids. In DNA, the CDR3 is TGCGCCAGCAGGGTAGAAGAGTACCAAGAGACCCAGTACTTC. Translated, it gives CASRVEEYQETQYF. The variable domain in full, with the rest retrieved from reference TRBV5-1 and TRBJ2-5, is KAGVTQTPRYLIKTRGQQVTLSCSPISGHRSVSWYQQTPGQGLQFLFEYFSETQRNKGNFPGRFSGRQFSNSRSEMNVSTLELGDSALYLCASRVEEYQETQYFGPGTRLLVL.

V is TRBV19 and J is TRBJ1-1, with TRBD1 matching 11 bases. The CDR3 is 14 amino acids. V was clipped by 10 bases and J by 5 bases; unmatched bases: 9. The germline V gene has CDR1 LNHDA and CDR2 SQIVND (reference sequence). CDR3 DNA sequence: TGTGCCACCACCGCGGACAGGGGGCAGACTGAAGCTTTCTTT. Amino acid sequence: CATTADRGQTEAFF.

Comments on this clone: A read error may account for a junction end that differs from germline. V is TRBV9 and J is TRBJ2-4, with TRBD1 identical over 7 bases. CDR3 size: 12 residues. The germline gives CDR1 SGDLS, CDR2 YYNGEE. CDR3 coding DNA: TGTGCCAGCAGCGCCACGACAGGGAAGCAAACATTC. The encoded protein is CASSATTGKQTF. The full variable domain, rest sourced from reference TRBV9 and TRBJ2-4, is DSGVTQTPKHLITATGQRVTLRCSPRSGDLSVYWYQQSLDQGLQFLIQYYNGEERAKGNILERFSAQQFPDLHSELNLSSLELGDSALYFCASSATTGKQTFGAGTRLSVL.

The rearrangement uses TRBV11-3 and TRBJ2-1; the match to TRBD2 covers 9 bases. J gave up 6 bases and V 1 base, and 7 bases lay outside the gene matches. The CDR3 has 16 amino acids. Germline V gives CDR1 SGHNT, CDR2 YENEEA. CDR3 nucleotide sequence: TGTGCCAGCAGCTTAGCTCCGGGACTAGCTACCAATGAGCAGTTCTTC. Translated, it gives CASSLAPGLATNEQFF.

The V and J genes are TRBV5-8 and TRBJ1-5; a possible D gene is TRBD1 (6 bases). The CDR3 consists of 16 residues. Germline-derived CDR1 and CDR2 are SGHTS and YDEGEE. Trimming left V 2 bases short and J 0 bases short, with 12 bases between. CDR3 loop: CASSLQTGLSNQPQHF. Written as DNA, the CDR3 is TGTGCCAGCAGCTTACAAACAGGGCTTAGCAATCAGCCCCAGCATTTT. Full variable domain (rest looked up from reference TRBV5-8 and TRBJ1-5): EAGVTQSPTHLIKTRGQQATLRCSPISGHTSVYWYQQALGLGLQFLLWYDEGEERNRGNFPPRFSGRQFPNYSSELNVNALELEDSALYLCASSLQTGLSNQPQHFGDGTRLSIL.

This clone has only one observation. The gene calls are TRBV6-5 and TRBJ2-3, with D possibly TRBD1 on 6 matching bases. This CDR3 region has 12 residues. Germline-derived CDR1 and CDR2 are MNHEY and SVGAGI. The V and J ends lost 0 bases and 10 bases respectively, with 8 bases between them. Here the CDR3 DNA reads TGTGCCAGCAGTTACTCTACAGGGCCGCAGTATTTT. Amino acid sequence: CASSYSTGPQYF.

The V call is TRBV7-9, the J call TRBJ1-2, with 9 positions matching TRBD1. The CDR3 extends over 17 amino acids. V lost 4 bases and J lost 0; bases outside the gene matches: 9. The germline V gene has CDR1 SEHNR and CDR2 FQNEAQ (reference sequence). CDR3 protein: CASSSTGGEAANYGYTF. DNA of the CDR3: TGTGCCAGCAGCTCTACAGGGGGCGAGGCAGCTAACTATGGCTACACCTTC.